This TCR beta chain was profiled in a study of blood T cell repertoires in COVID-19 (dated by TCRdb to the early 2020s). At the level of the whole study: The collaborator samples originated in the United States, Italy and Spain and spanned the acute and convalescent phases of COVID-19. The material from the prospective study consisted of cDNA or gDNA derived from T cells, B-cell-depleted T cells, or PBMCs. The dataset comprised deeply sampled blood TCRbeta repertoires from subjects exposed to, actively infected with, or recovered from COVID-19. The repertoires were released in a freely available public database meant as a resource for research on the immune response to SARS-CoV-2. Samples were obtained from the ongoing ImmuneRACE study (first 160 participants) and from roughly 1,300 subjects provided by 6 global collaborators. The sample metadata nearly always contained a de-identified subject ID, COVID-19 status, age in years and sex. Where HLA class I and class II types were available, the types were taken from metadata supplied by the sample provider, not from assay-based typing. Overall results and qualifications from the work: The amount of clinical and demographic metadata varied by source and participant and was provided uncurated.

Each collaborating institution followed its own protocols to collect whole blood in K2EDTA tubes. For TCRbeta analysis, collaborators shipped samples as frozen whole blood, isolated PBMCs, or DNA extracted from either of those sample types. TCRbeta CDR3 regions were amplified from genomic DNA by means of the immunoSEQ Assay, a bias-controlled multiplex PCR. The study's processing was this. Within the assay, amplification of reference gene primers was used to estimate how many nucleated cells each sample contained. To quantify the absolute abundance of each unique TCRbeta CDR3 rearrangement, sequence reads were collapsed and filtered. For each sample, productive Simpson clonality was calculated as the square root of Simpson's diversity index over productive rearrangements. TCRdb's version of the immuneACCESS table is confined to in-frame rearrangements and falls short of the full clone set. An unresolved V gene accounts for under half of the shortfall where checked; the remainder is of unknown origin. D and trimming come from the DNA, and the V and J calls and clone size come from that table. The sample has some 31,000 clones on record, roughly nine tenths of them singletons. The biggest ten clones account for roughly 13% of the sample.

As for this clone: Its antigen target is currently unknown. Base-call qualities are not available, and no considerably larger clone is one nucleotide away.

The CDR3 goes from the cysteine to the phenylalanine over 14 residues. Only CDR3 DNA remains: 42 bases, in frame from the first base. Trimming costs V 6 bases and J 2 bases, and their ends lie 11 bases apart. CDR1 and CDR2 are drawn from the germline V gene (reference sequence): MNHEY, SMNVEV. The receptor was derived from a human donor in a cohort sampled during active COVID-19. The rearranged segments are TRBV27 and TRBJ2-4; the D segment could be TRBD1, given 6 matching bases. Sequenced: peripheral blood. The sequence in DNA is TGTGCCAGCAGATCAGGGGAGTCCAAAAACATTCAGTACTTC. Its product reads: CASRSGESKNIQYF.